This TCR beta chain was captured in a study of tumor-infiltrating lymphocytes in primary liver carcinoma. At the level of the study: Aged between 30 and 69 years, the patients were men and women.

Study results and caveats: Merely about 8-24% of top clones occurred in all five tumor regions. Tumor-blood pairs (like tumor-adjacent pairs) overlapped less than tumor region pairs did.

Using a constant-region primer together with ProtoScript II reverse transcriptase, TCR beta cDNA was made from about 500 ng of total RNA. Three rounds of nested multiplex PCR with slightly modified ARM-PCR produced TCR beta libraries. The study ran its first two PCR rounds for approximately 11 cycles each, using TRBV1-TRBV30 forward primers and a C-beta reverse primer. TCRdb processed the multiplex PCR reads anew with MiXCR; each CDR3 protein has one entry. The sample includes 95,000 to 150,000 distinct CDR3 sequences, around 62% of them seen just once. Germline-derived CDR1 and CDR2 are SGHAT and FQNNGV. The CDR3 has 15 amino acids. DNA and RNA were both co-extracted from 20-30 mg of bulk tissue that had not been sorted. Surgical resection served as treatment for the primary liver carcinoma of these patients. This clonotype has a handful of counts. The antigen is undetermined. The junction differs from germline at one of its ends, possibly a read error.

This sequence joins TRBV11-2 and TRBJ2-2; the D gene is possibly TRBD1 (6 bases). This TCR derives from an older woman with primary liver carcinoma and hepatitis B virus infection. The specimen sequenced was liver tumor tissue from sampling region 1. Stated subset: tumor region T1, superior pole. The CDR3 loop reads CASSRVSDSTGELFF. The CDR3 region has the DNA TGTGCTAGCAGCCGAGTATCGGACAGCACCGGGGAGCTGTTTTTT.